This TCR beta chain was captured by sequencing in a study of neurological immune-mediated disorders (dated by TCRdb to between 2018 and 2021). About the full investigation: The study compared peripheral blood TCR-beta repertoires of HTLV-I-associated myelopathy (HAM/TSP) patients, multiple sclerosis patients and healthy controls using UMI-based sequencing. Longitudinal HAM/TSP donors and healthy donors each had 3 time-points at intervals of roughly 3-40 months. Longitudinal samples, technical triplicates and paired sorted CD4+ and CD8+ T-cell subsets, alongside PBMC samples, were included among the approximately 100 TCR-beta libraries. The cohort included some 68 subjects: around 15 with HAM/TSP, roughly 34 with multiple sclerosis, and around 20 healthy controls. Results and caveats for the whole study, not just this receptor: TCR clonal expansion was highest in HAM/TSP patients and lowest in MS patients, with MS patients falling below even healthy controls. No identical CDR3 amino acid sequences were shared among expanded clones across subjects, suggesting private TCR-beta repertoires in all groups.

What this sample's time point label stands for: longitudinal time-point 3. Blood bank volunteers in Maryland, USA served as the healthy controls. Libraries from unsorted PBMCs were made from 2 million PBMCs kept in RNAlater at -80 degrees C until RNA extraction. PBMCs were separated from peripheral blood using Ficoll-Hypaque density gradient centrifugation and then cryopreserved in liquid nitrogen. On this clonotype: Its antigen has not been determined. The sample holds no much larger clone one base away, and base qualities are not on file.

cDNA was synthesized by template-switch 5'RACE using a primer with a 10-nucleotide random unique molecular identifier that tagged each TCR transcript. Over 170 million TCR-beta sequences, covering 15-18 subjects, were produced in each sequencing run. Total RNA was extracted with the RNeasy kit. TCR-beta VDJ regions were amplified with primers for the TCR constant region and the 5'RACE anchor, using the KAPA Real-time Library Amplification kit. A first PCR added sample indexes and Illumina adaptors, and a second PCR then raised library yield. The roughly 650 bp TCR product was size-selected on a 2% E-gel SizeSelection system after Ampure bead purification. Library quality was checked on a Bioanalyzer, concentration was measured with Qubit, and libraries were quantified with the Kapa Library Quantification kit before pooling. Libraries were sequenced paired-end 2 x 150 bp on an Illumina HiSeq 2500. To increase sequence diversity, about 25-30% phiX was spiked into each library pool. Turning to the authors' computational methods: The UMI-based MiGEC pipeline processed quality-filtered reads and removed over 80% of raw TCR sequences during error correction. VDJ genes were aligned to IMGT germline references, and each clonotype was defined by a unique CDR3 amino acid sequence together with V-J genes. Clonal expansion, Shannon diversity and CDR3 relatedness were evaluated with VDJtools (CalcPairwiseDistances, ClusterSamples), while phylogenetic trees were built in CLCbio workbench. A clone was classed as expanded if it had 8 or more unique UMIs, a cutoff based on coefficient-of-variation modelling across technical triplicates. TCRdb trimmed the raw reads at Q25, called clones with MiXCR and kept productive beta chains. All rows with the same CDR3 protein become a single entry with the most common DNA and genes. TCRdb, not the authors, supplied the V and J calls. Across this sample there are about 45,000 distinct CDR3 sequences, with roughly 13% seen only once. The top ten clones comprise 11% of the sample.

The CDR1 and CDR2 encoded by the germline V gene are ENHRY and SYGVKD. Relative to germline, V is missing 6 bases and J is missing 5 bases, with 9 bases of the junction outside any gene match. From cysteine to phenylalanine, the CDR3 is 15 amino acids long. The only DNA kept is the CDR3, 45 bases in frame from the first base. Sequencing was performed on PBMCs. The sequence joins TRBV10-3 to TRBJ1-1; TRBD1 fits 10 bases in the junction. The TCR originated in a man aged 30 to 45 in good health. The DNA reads TGTGCCATCAGAGGACAGGGGGGACAGAAGACTGAAGCTTTCTTT. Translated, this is CAIRGQGGQKTEAFF.